The 2 T cell receptor beta chains below all came from one sample that was sequenced in a study of siplizumab effects on memory and regulatory T cells. Only in-frame clones appear in the TCRdb table, and some are missing; sequencing was by immunoSEQ multiplex PCR. This sample yields tens of thousands of clones, of which 90% to 95% are seen a single time; about two fifths belongs to the top ten. The sequenced material came from CD8+ T cells sorted from blood. The receptors originated from a human donor in good health.

The chain has TRBV6-6 and TRBJ2-3; no definite D call. Trimming took off 10 bases at V and 6 bases at J, with 8 bases between the two ends. The CDR3 has 10 amino acids. Germline CDR1 is MNHNY and CDR2 is SVGAGI (reference sequence). The CDR3 nucleotides are TGTGCCACCCAGTGGGATACGCAGTATTTT. Residues: CATQWDTQYF.

V gene TRBV7-3 combines with J gene TRBJ2-1, with D unclear. Germline-derived CDR1 and CDR2 are SGHTA and FQGTGA. The CDR3 loop spans 14 amino acids. The germline V and J ends were trimmed by 1 base and 8 bases, with 12 bases remaining between them. The CDR3 nucleotides are TGTGCCAGCAGCTTAAAGGGCTTACCTGATGAGCAGTTCTTC. Translating it yields CASSLKGLPDEQFF.